Listed below are T cell receptor beta chains from one sample, sequenced in a study of T-cell memory formation after mild COVID-19. TCRdb independently ran MiXCR on the 5' RACE reads; one entry per CDR3 protein. The sample includes about 600,000 distinct CDR3 sequences, less than 25% of them seen just once. Sequencing used PBMCs or a T cell subset sorted from them (not recorded which). These receptors all come from an adult woman who had mild COVID-19 (a few samples of this study predate the infection). Cell type and time point are not known. Each CDR3 is given with its conserved first and last residue. Each record gives: CDR3 DNA, CDR3 protein, clone size, J gene, D gene, V gene. D genes are given only for firm matches. Size values are once, few and many counts, or a class for expanded clones, and some rows have none.

TGCGCCAGCAGCTTGGCGGGACTAGCTGAGGTCGAGCAGTACTTC CASSLAGLAEVEQYF few TRBJ2-7 TRBD2 TRBV5-1
TGTGCCAGCACCTTTTCAGGGGACGGCCTCTTCTATGGCTACACCTTC CASTFSGDGLFYGYTF . TRBJ1-2 . TRBV6-2/TRBV6-3
TGTGCCAGCAGCCCTACGGACAGGGTCGGCGAGCAGTACTTC CASSPTDRVGEQYF . TRBJ2-7 TRBD1 TRBV9
TGTGCCAGCAGCTTTCCGGTCCCAGGGTTATATGGCTACACCTTC CASSFPVPGLYGYTF . TRBJ1-2 . TRBV5-4
TGTGCCAGCAGCCAATCTATAGGGGACAGAGCCTACGAGCAGTACTTC CASSQSIGDRAYEQYF . TRBJ2-7 TRBD1 TRBV16
TGTGCCAGCAGTTTTTCCGATGAGCAGTTCTTC CASSFSDEQFF . TRBJ2-1 . TRBV6-6
TGTGCCACCTTAGAAACAGGGGATGGCTACACCTTC CATLETGDGYTF . TRBJ1-2 TRBD1 TRBV7-8
TGTGCCAGCAGTGATCAAGGAATAGCGGGGCAGTTCTTC CASSDQGIAGQFF few TRBJ2-1 TRBD2 TRBV2
TGTGCCGGCGGGCCGGGGGGAAACACCATATATTTT CAGGPGGNTIYF few TRBJ1-3 . TRBV7-9
TGCGCCAGCAGCTCGTCAGGGGGCGCGAACGGGGAGCTGTTTTTT CASSSSGGANGELFF . TRBJ2-2 TRBD1 TRBV5-1
TGTGCCATCGGGAGGGAGGGACCCCCCCCCTACAATGAGCAGTTCTTC CAIGREGPPPYNEQFF once TRBJ2-1 TRBD2 TRBV24-1
TGTGCTAGCAGCCGTAGCGAAAGCAATGAGCAGTTCTTC CASSRSESNEQFF few TRBJ2-1 . TRBV7-7
TGTGCCAGCAGTTTAATTCCTAGCGGGCGATACTTC CASSLIPSGRYF . TRBJ2-7 TRBD2 TRBV12-3/TRBV12-4
TGCAGTGCAAGGGACGCGGGGCTTGACTACGAGCAGTACTTC CSARDAGLDYEQYF many TRBJ2-7 . TRBV20-1
TGTGCCAGCAGCTTAGGCGGGAGGGGGAACACTGAAGCTTTCTTT CASSLGGRGNTEAFF . TRBJ1-1 . TRBV7-9
TGTGCCAGTAGTATCGTGCTGGGGTTCAACGAGCAGTACTTC CASSIVLGFNEQYF . TRBJ2-7 . TRBV19
TGTGCCAGCAGCTTAGCCCCGGGAGTATTGTGTCAGTTCTTC CASSLAPGVLCQFF . TRBJ2-1 . TRBV7-9
TGCGCCAGCAGCCCGACTAGCGGGGGGGCCTCATACGAGCAGTACTTC CASSPTSGGASYEQYF . TRBJ2-7 TRBD2 TRBV4-1
TGTGCCAGCAGCCCGGTTTGGGGGGGCAAGGAGACCCAGTACTTC CASSPVWGGKETQYF . TRBJ2-5 . TRBV7-2
TGTGCCAGCAGCTTCGCGGCGGACTATGGCTACACCTTC CASSFAADYGYTF few TRBJ1-2 . TRBV7-9
TGCAGCGTCCGACAGGGCGGCGGGGAGCTGTTTTTT CSVRQGGGELFF few TRBJ2-2 TRBD1 TRBV29-1
TGTGCCAGCAGCTCTATACAGGGTTGGACTGAAGCTTTCTTT CASSSIQGWTEAFF few TRBJ1-1 . TRBV7-2
TGTGCCAGCAGTCCTAGCGGCTCCGGGACCCAGTACTTC CASSPSGSGTQYF few TRBJ2-5 TRBD2 TRBV7-3
TGTGCCAGCAGTAGAACAGGGTCAGAGACCCAGTACTTC CASSRTGSETQYF few TRBJ2-5 . TRBV12-3/TRBV12-4
TGCAGTGCTCGAGGGGGAGGGTCCTACGAGCAGTACTTC CSARGGGSYEQYF . TRBJ2-7 . TRBV20-1
TGTGCCAGCTCGCCAACAGGGGGCGCGGACGGCTACACCTTC CASSPTGGADGYTF once TRBJ1-2 TRBD1 TRBV18
TGTGCCAGCTCAACGGGACTAGCGCTCTACGAGCAGTACTTC CASSTGLALYEQYF . TRBJ2-7 TRBD2 TRBV18
TGTGCCAGCAGCTTGTGGCGGGAGAACTACGAGCAGTACTTC CASSLWRENYEQYF . TRBJ2-7 TRBD2 TRBV5-5
TGTGCCAGCAGCCCCATTGCGAGGAACACCGGGGAGCTGTTTTTT CASSPIARNTGELFF . TRBJ2-2 . TRBV14
TGTGCCAGCAGCCAACCCGGGATCCAAGAGACCCAGTACTTC CASSQPGIQETQYF few TRBJ2-5 . TRBV5-6
TGTGCCAGCTCACCACGACTCGTACAGGGTGGAGAGACCCAGTACTTC CASSPRLVQGGETQYF . TRBJ2-5 . TRBV18
TGCGCCAGCCAGCCGTACCGGGACAACTACAATGAGCAGTTCTTC CASQPYRDNYNEQFF . TRBJ2-1 . TRBV4-1
TGTGCCAGCAGCTGGGGGACTAGCGGTAATGAGCAGTTCTTC CASSWGTSGNEQFF few TRBJ2-1 TRBD2 TRBV5-4
TGTGCCAGTAGTATAGCTTCGAAGGGGAACACTGAAGCTTTCTTT CASSIASKGNTEAFF few TRBJ1-1 . TRBV19
TGTGCCATAGGACAGGGGCGTCAGCCCCAGCATTTT CAIGQGRQPQHF few TRBJ1-5 TRBD1 TRBV3-1
TGTGCCAGCAGCCCCCCTCCCTCGACTAGCGCGAACACCGGGGAGCTGTTTTTT CASSPPPSTSANTGELFF many TRBJ2-2 TRBD2 TRBV6-5
TGTGCCACCTCACCGGACTTCTCTGGTATGCCACCGAACACCGGGGAGCTGTTTTTT CATSPDFSGMPPNTGELFF . TRBJ2-2 . TRBV19
TGTGCCAGCACCAGGACTAGCGGGGAGCAGTTCTTC CASTRTSGEQFF . TRBJ2-1 TRBD2 TRBV12-3/TRBV12-4
TGTGCCAGCAGCCCCGGACTAGCGGGAGGGCCTATTTTTGGCAATGAGCAGTTCTTC CASSPGLAGGPIFGNEQFF . TRBJ2-1 TRBD2 TRBV7-3
TGTGCCAGCAGCCCCCTTAAGGGTCAGCAGTTCTTC CASSPLKGQQFF many TRBJ2-1 . TRBV7-6
TGTGCCAGCAGCTCCTCGACAGGGACCAACACTGAAGCTTTCTTT CASSSSTGTNTEAFF . TRBJ1-1 TRBD1 TRBV7-9